The TCR beta chain described here comes from a study of vaccination and CD4 T cells after COVID-19. Turning to the study itself: Control cultures used a CEFX viral epitope pool, an HIV-1 Nef peptide pool, or no peptide. Study-level points and caveats: Spike mono-reactivity was evident in 304 of the 307 vaccine-specific clones derived from convalescent patients.

Germline CDR1 and CDR2: KGHSH and LQKENI. This CDR3 spans 16 amino acids. V shed 1 base and J shed 4 bases, with 13 bases lying between them. Concerning this clonotype: Its specificity is unknown.

The assay that was used to sequence DNA from cultured CD4+ T cells was the Oncomine TCR Beta short-read assay. Cultures of CD4+ T cells served as the source for extracting genomic DNA. TCRdb used MiXCR to reprocess the PCR reads, holding one entry per CDR3 protein. The table shows more than 15,000 distinct CDR3 sequences, with over 45% occurring only once. Regarding treatment: roughly nine-day PBMC culture with coronavirus spike peptide pools or control peptides (ViraFEST assay). Source material: cultured CD4+ T cells from blood. V gene TRBV18 combines with J gene TRBJ2-2, with D maybe TRBD2 (7 bases). The TCR comes from a human donor with COVID-19. CDR3 DNA sequence: TGTGCCAGCTCACCACACGGGGGGCCCTCCACCGGGGAGCTGTTTTTT. This encodes CASSPHGGPSTGELFF.